The 5 T cell receptor beta chains in this list originate from one sample, sequenced in a study of blood T cell repertoires in COVID-19. The method was immunoSEQ multiplex PCR; TCRdb's version includes in-frame clones alone and lacks a portion of them. The sample consists of some 120,000 clones, about 90% of them appearing once. Material: peripheral blood. All receptors come from a woman in her sixties or seventies with acute or convalescent COVID-19.

This chain connects TRBV7-9 to TRBJ1-3; possible D gene TRBD1, 6 bases. The length of the CDR3 is 15 residues. Germline values: CDR1 SEHNR, CDR2 FQNEAQ (reference sequence). Trimming removed 2 bases from V and 0 bases from J, with 8 bases in between. The CDR3 sequence: CASSLLTGSGNTIYF. The CDR3 bases are TGTGCCAGCAGCTTACTGACAGGCTCTGGAAACACCATATATTTT.

The chain uses TRBV5-4 and TRBJ2-7; TRBD2 matches 9 bases. CDR3 length: 15 amino acids. Germline V gene data show CDR1 as SGHNT and CDR2 as YYREEE (reference sequence). V lost 0 bases and J lost 3; bases outside the gene matches: 4. The chain's CDR3 is CASSLDAGGIYEQYF. For the CDR3, the DNA is TGTGCCAGCAGCTTGGATGCGGGAGGGATCTACGAGCAGTACTTC.

The rearrangement uses TRBV19 and TRBJ2-1; D might be TRBD2 (5 bases). The V end was cut by 6 bases, the J end by 7 bases, with 16 bases between. Germline-derived CDR1 and CDR2 are LNHDA and SQIVND (reference sequence). The CDR3 is 14 residues long. Here the CDR3 reads CASSSAGPKNEQFF. The DNA of the CDR3 is TGTGCCAGTAGCTCGGCGGGCCCGAAGAATGAGCAGTTCTTC.

The rearrangement uses TRBV5-1 and TRBJ2-3, with no clear D. Germline assignment: CDR1 SGHRS and CDR2 YFSETQ. The CDR3 spans 16 residues. Trimming shortened V by 0 bases and J by 0 bases, and 11 bases separated the two germline ends. In DNA form, the CDR3 reads TGCGCCAGCAGCTTGGCACTCGGAGCTAGCACAGATACGCAGTATTTT. Translated: CASSLALGASTDTQYF.

The chain combines TRBV30 with TRBJ1-5, with D maybe TRBD1 (6 bases). Germline lookup yields CDR1 GTSNPN and CDR2 SVGIG (reference sequence). This CDR3 has 13 amino acids. V lost 5 bases and J 4 bases, leaving 12 bases between the germline ends. The CDR3 bases are TGTGCCTGGGCCCAAGGGGGTAATCAGCCCCAGCATTTT. Translation: CAWAQGGNQPQHF.